The 3 T cell receptor beta chains in this list originate from one sample, sequenced in a study of identical twins. Using its own MiXCR run on the 5' RACE reads, TCRdb lists one record per CDR3 protein. This table holds 650,000 to 750,000 distinct CDR3 sequences, about 20% found once. These data were also filed under a second study, of T cells expressing NK-cell markers.

Specimen: PBMCs. These receptors all stem from a woman under 30 in good health.

The J gene is TRBJ2-7, the V gene TRBV27; D gene uncertain. Trimming took off 7 bases at V and 5 bases at J, with 6 bases between the two ends. The CDR3 consists of 10 residues. CDR1 is MNHEY, CDR2 SMNVEV, per germline (reference sequence). The CDR3 DNA reads as TGTGCCAGCACCACGGACGAGCAGTACTTC. Protein: CASTTDEQYF.

The rearrangement links TRBV29-1 to TRBJ2-1, with D possibly TRBD1 on 5 matching bases. V dropped 4 bases and J dropped 6 bases, with 10 bases sitting between them. Germline V CDR1 and CDR2: SQVTM, ANQGSEA. This CDR3 comprises 12 residues. CDR3 bases: TGCAGCGTTGGAATAAGGGGCAATGAGCAGTTCTTC. Translating gives CSVGIRGNEQFF.

This clonotype was counted between two and nine times. The chain recombines TRBV6-1 with TRBJ2-5, with 7 bases identical to TRBD2. CDR1 is MNHNS, CDR2 SASEGT, per germline. With 8 bases clipped from V and 1 base from J, the junction kept 13 bases outside the gene matches. The CDR3 runs 16 residues. The CDR3 coding sequence is TGTGCCAGCTCTTTATGGGGCCGGGGGGTCCAAGAGACCCAGTACTTC. Translation: CASSLWGRGVQETQYF.